The T cell receptor (beta chain) under discussion was sequenced for a study of cytomegalovirus exposure and HLA in healthy donors. Study-level findings and limits: Further analysis was carried out later, and it showed several of the most significant clusters appearing linked to common viral pathogens. Prior analysis indicated that the majority of TCR beta V segments exhibited productivity approximately 87% or approximately 30% of the time. About 150 TCR beta chains were listed as cytomegalovirus-associated.

Remarks on this clone: As yet, its antigen is unknown.

Germline V lookup: CDR1 LGHNA, CDR2 YNFKEQ. Trimming took off 1 base at V and 1 base at J, with 2 bases between the two ends. The CDR3 extends over 13 amino acids. The PCR used 60 Vbeta and 13 Jbeta primers. Authors' methods: In a later analysis, of roughly 83 million unique beta chains, about 11 million appeared in at least two donors. The assay was immunoSEQ multiplex PCR, and TCRdb's table has in-frame clones only and misses some. D and trimming come from the DNA, and the V and J calls and clone size come from that table. The sample has about 93,000 clones, roughly 77% seen once. The J gene is TRBJ1-5, the V gene TRBV4-2; the D is unclear. The TCR was taken from a man aged 30 to 45 in good health and CMV-seronegative. Material: PBMCs. CDR3 loop: CASSQVSNQPQHF. In DNA form, the CDR3 reads TGTGCCAGCAGCCAAGTAAGCAATCAGCCCCAGCATTTT.